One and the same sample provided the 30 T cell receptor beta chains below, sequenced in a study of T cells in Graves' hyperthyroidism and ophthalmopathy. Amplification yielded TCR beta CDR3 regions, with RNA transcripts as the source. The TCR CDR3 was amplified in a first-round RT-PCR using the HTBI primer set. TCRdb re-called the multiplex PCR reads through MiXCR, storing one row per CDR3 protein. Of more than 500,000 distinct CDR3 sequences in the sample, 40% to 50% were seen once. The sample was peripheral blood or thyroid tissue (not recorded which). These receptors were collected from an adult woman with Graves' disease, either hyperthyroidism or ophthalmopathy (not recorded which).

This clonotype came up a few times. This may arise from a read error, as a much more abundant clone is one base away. CDR3 residues: CATGNSGPYEQYF. Written as DNA, the CDR3 is TGTGCCACCGGTAATAGCGGACCCTACGAGCAGTACTTC. This chain connects TRBV6-1 to TRBJ2-7; possible D gene TRBD2, 6 bases. CDR1 MNHNS and CDR2 SASEGT come from the germline V gene. Trimming removed 10 bases at V and 2 bases at J, with 15 bases between. There are 13 residues in the CDR3.

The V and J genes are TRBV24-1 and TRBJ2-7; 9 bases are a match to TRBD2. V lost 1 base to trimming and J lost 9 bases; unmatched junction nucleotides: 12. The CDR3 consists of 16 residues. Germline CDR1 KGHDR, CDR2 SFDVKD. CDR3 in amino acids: CATSDLGREGLDTQYF. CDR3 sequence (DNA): TGTGCCACCAGTGATTTAGGGCGGGAGGGCCTTGATACGCAGTACTTC.

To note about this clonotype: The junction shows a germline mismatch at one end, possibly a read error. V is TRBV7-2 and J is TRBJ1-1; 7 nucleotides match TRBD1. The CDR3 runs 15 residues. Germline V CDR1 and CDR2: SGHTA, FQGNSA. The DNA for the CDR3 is TGTGCCACCAGCGTGGGACAGTTCACGAACACTGAAGCTTTCTTT. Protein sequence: CATSVGQFTNTEAFF.

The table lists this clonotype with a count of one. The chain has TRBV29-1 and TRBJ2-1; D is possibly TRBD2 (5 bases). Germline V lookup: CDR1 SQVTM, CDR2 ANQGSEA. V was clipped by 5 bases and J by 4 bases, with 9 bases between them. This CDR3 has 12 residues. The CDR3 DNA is TGCAGCGTTACGGGGAATTACAATGAGCAGTTCTTC. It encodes CSVTGNYNEQFF.

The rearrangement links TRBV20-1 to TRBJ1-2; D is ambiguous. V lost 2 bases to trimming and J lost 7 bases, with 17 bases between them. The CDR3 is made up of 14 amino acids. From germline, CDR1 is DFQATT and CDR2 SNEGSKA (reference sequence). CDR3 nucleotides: TGCAGTGCTAGACACTCGACTGCCTTCTCTGGCTACACCTTC. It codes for CSARHSTAFSGYTF.

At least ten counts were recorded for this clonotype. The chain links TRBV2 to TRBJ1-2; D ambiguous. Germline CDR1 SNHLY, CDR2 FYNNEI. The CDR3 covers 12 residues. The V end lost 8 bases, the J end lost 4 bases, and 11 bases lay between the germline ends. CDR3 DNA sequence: TGTGCCAGCGGGAGGGTTGGCTATGGCTACACCTTC. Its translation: CASGRVGYGYTF.

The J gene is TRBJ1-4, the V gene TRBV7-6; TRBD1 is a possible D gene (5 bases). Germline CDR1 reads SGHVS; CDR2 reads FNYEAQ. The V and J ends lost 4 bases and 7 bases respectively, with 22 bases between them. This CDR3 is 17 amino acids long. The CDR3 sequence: CASSSQKPGLRGEKLFF. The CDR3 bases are TGTGCCAGCAGCTCACAGAAGCCAGGGCTTCGGGGTGAAAAACTGTTTTTT.

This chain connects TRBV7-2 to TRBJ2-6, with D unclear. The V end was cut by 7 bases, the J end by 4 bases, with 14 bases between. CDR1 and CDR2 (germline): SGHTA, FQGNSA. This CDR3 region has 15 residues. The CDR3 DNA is TGTGCCAGCACCCCCAGACCCACCGGGGCCAACGTCCTGACTTTC. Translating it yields CASTPRPTGANVLTF.

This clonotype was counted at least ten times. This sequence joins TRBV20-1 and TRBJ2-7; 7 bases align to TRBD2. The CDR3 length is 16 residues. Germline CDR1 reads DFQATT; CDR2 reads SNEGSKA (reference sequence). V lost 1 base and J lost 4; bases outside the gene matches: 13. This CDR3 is CSARGGGAGNPYEQYF. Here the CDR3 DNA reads TGCAGTGCTAGAGGGGGAGGGGCGGGGAACCCATACGAGCAGTACTTC.

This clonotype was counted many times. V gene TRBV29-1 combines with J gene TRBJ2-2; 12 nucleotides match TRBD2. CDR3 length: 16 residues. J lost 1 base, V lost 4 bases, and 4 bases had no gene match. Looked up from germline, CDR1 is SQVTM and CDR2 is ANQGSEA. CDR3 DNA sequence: TGCAGCGTTGGCAGGACTAGCGGGATGAACACCGGGGAGCTGTTTTTT. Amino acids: CSVGRTSGMNTGELFF.

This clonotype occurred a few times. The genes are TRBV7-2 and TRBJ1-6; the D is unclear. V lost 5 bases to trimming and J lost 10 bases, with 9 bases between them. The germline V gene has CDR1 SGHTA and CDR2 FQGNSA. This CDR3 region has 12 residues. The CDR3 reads CASSPGWSPLHF. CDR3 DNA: TGTGCCAGCAGCCCCGGTTGGTCACCCCTCCACTTT.

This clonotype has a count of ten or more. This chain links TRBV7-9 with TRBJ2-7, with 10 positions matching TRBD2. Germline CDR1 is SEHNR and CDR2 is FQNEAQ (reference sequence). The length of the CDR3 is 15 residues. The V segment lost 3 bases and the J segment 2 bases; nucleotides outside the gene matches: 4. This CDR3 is CASSFGTSVAYEQYF. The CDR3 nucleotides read TGTGCCAGCAGCTTCGGGACTAGCGTAGCCTACGAGCAGTACTTC.

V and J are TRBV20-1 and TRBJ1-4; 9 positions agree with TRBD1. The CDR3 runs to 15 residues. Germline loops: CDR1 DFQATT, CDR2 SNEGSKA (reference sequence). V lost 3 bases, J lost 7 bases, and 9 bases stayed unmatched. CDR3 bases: TGCAGTGCTAGCGACAGGGGGAGCCTAACTGAAAAACTGTTTTTT. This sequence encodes CSASDRGSLTEKLFF.

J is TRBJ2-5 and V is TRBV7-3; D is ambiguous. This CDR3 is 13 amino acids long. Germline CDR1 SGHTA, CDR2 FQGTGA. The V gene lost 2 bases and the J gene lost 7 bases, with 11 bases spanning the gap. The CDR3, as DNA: TGTGCCAGCAGCTTAGCCGAACCCGGGACCCAGTACTTC. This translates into CASSLAEPGTQYF.

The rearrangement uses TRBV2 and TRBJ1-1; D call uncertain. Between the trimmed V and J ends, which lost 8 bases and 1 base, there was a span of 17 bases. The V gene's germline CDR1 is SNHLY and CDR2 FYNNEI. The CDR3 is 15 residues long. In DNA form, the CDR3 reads TGTGCCAGCGGGTCAGTGGGGAATCAGAACACTGAAGCTTTCTTT. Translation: CASGSVGNQNTEAFF.

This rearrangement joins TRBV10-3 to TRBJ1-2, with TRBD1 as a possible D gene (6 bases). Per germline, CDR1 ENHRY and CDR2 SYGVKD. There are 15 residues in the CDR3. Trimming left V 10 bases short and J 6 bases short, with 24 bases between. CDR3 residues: CATSQGQVGVNGYTF. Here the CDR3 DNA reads TGTGCCACCTCACAGGGCCAAGTTGGGGTTAATGGCTACACCTTC.

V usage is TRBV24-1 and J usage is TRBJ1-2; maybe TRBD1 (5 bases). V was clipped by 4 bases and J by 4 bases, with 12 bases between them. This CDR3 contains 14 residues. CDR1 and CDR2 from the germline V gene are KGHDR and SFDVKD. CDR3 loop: CATSEGDGFYGYTF. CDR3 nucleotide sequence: TGTGCCACCAGTGAAGGGGACGGTTTCTATGGCTACACCTTC.

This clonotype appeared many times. The CDR3 sequence is CASSTTVTETQYF. CDR3 DNA sequence: TGTGCCAGCAGCACAACAGTTACAGAGACCCAGTACTTC. The chain recombines TRBV11-1 with TRBJ2-5; unclear D gene. From germline, CDR1 is SGHAT and CDR2 FQDESV (reference sequence). This CDR3 contains 13 residues. Trimming stripped 5 bases from V and 4 bases from J, with 11 bases between.

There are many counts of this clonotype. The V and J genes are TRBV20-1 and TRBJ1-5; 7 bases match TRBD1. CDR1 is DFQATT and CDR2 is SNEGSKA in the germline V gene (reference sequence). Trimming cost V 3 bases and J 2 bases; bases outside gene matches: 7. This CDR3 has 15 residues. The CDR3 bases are TGCAGTGCTAGTAGACAGGGCTGGGGCAATCAGCCCCAGCATTTT. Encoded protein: CSASRQGWGNQPQHF.

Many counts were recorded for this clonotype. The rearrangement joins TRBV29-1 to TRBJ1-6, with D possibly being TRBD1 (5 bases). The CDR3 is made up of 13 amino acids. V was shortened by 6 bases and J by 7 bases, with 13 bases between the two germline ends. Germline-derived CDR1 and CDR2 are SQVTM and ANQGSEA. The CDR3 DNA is TGCAGCGTCGCCGGGACGGTAAATTCACCCCTCCACTTT. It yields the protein CSVAGTVNSPLHF.

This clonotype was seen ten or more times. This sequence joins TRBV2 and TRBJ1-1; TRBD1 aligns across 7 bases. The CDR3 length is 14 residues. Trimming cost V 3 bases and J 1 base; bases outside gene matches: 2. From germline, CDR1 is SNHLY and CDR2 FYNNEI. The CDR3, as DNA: TGTGCCAGCAGTGACCGGACAGGGAACACTGAAGCTTTCTTT. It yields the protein CASSDRTGNTEAFF.

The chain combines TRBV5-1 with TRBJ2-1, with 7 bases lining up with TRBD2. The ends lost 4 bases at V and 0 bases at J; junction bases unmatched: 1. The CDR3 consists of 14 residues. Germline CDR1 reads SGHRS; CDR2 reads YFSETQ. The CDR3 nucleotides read TGCGCCAGCAGCGGCGGGAGCTCCTACAATGAGCAGTTCTTC. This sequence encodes CASSGGSSYNEQFF.

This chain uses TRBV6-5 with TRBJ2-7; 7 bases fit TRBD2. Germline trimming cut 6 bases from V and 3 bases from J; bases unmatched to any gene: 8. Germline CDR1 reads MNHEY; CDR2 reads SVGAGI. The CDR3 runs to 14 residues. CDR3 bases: TGTGCCAGCAGGGTGCGGACTAGTGGCTACGAGCAGTACTTC. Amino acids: CASRVRTSGYEQYF.

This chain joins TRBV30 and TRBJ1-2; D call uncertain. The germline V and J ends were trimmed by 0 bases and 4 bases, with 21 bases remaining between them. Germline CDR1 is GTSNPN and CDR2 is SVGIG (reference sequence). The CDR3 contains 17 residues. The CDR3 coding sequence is TGTGCCTGGAGTGTAACCCGGACGGGTCAGAATATCTATGGCTACACCTTC. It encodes CAWSVTRTGQNIYGYTF.

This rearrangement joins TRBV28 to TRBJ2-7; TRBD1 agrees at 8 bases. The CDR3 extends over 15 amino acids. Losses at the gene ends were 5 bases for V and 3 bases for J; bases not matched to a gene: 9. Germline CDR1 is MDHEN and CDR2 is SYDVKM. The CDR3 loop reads CASSQDRVVGYEQYF. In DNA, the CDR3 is TGTGCCAGCAGTCAGGACAGGGTAGTGGGCTACGAGCAGTACTTC.

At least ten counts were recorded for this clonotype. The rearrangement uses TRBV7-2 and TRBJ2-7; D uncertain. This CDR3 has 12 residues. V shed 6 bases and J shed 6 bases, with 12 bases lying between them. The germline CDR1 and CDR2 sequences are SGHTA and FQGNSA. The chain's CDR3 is CASRSLGREQYF. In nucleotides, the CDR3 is TGTGCCAGCAGATCTTTAGGGCGCGAGCAGTACTTC.

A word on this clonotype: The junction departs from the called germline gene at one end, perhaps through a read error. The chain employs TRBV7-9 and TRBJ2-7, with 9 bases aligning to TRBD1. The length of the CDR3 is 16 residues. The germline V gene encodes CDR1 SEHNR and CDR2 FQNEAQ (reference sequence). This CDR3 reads CASSTGQGLSSYEQYF. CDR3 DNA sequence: TGCGCCAGCAGCACAGGACAGGGGTTGAGCTCCTACGAGCAGTACTTC.

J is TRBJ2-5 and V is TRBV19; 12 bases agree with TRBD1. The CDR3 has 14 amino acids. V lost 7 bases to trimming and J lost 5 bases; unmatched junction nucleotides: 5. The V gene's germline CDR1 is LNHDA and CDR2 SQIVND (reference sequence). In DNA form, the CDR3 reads TGTGCCAGTAAGGGGACAGGGGGCGCTGAGACCCAGTACTTC. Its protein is CASKGTGGAETQYF.

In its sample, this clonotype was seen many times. CDR3 residues: CASSLWDTNTEAFF. CDR3 DNA: TGTGCCAGCAGTCTTTGGGATACGAACACTGAAGCTTTCTTT. The chain combines TRBV25-1 with TRBJ1-1; D gene uncertain. The CDR3 runs to 14 residues. The germline V gene has CDR1 MGHDK and CDR2 SYGVNS. The germline V and J ends were trimmed by 5 bases and 1 base, with 11 bases remaining between them. The complete variable domain, with remaining parts taken from reference TRBV25-1 and TRBJ1-1, reads EADIYQTPRYLVIGTGKKITLECSQTMGHDKMYWYQQDPGMELHLIHYSYGVNSTEKGDLSSESTVSRIRTEHFPLTLESARPSHTSQYLCASSLWDTNTEAFFGQGTRLTVV.

The CDR3 nucleotides are TGCAGCGTTGAAGAAGGTTTAAACACTGAAGCTTTCTTT. It encodes CSVEEGLNTEAFF. This sequence joins TRBV29-1 and TRBJ1-1, with no clear D. Trimming removed 0 bases at V and 2 bases at J, with 7 bases between. CDR1 and CDR2 (germline): SQVTM, ANQGSEA. The CDR3 totals 13 residues.